This record concerns one T cell receptor beta chain sequence. This entry comes from a study of blood T cell repertoires in COVID-19. Study details: Acute and convalescent COVID-19 samples came from the United States, Italy and Spain.

Only in-frame clones appear in the TCRdb table, and some are missing; sequencing was by immunoSEQ multiplex PCR. The table includes approximately 150,000 clones, over 75% detected once. Germline CDR1 SNHLY, CDR2 FYNNEI. The V end was cut by 3 bases, the J end by 4 bases, with 12 bases between. The CDR3 consists of 15 residues. The sequencing sample was made of PBMCs or T cells enriched from blood (not recorded which). The rearrangement joins TRBV2 to TRBJ1-4, with D possibly matching TRBD1 (6 bases). This clonotype was sampled from a man between 35 and 55 years old who had recovered from COVID-19. The CDR3 loop is CASSENGQINEKLFF. The CDR3 DNA reads as TGTGCCAGCAGTGAGAACGGACAGATTAATGAAAAACTGTTTTTT.